The clone carrying this T cell receptor beta chain was seen ten or more times. One end of the junction varies from germline; a read error may be responsible. The entry originates in a study of tumor and adjacent non-tumor tissue in lung cancer. Three rounds of nested PCR, following a modified ARM-PCR protocol, produced the TCRbeta library. TCRdb independently ran MiXCR on the multiplex PCR reads; one entry per CDR3 protein. The data show roughly 48,000 distinct CDR3 sequences, around 59% seen once. This sample's RNA came from whole unsorted tissue. More than 3 cm separated this lung sample from the edge of the tumor. The CDR3 length is 14 residues. Per germline, CDR1 MGHRA and CDR2 YSYEKL.

The rearrangement joins TRBV4-1 to TRBJ2-7; D is unclear. The receptor was derived from an older woman with non-small cell lung cancer. Sequenced: distant non-tumor lung tissue. CDR3 in DNA: TGCGCCAGCAGCCAACCGGGTTGGGCCTACAAGCAGTACTTC. It encodes CASSQPGWAYKQYF.